The 14 T cell receptor beta chains given below trace back to one sample, sequenced in a study of blood T cell repertoires in COVID-19. TCRdb's copy holds only in-frame clones and misses some; the assay was immunoSEQ multiplex PCR. Of 150,000 to 200,000 clones listed, about 86% are singletons. Sequencing was performed on peripheral blood. All receptors come from a man aged 18 to 30 with active or convalescent COVID-19.

This chain uses TRBV5-1 with TRBJ1-4; TRBD1 matches at 9 bases. Germline V lookup: CDR1 SGHRS, CDR2 YFSETQ. V shed 0 bases and J 5 bases; nucleotides not matched to a gene: 8. CDR3 length equals 17 residues. CDR3 coding DNA: TGCGCCAGCAGCTTGGTGGTCGTTGGGACAGGGAATGAAAAACTGTTTTTT. Its translation: CASSLVVVGTGNEKLFF.

In its sample, this clone was seen a few times. V is TRBV9 and J is TRBJ1-2; 8 bases line up with TRBD1. Per the germline V gene, CDR1 is SGDLS and CDR2 is YYNGEE. V lost 4 bases, J lost 8 bases, and 7 bases stayed unmatched. The length of the CDR3 is 13 residues. The CDR3 loop is CASSFGQGGGYTF. CDR3 nucleotide sequence: TGTGCCAGCAGCTTCGGACAGGGCGGAGGCTACACCTTC.

The rearrangement joins TRBV28 to TRBJ2-7, with a tentative D call TRBD2 (5 bases). The CDR3 is 13 amino acids. Looked up from germline, CDR1 is MDHEN and CDR2 is SYDVKM. V was cut by 3 bases and J by 6 bases, with 12 bases left in between. CDR3 amino acids: CASSFIGSGEQYV. The CDR3, as DNA: TGTGCCAGCAGTTTTATAGGGAGCGGCGAGCAGTACGTC.

The chain combines TRBV5-8 with TRBJ2-3; TRBD1 aligns across 9 bases. The CDR3 is 15 residues long. J lost 4 bases, V lost 7 bases, and 10 bases had no gene match. The germline gives CDR1 SGHTS, CDR2 YDEGEE. CDR3 region: CASGGRTGVPDTQYF. The CDR3 DNA sequence: TGTGCCAGCGGGGGGCGGACAGGGGTGCCAGATACGCAGTATTTT. The whole variable domain, remainder taken from reference TRBV5-8 and TRBJ2-3, is EAGVTQSPTHLIKTRGQQATLRCSPISGHTSVYWYQQALGLGLQFLLWYDEGEERNRGNFPPRFSGRQFPNYSSELNVNALELEDSALYLCASGGRTGVPDTQYFGPGTRLTVL.

CDR3 DNA sequence: TGTGCCAGTAGTCTCACTCCGTTGAACGAGCAGTACTTC. It encodes CASSLTPLNEQYF. V and J are TRBV19 and TRBJ2-7; D unresolved. The CDR3 runs to 13 residues. Germline CDR1 is LNHDA and CDR2 is SQIVND (reference sequence). V shed 5 bases and J shed 5 bases, with 13 bases lying between them. The whole variable domain, filled in from reference TRBV19 and TRBJ2-7, reads DGGITQSPKYLFRKEGQNVTLSCEQNLNHDAMYWYRQDPGQGLRLIYYSQIVNDFQKGDIAEGYSVSREKKESFPLTVTSAQKNPTAFYLCASSLTPLNEQYFGPGTRLTVT.

This rearrangement joins TRBV29-1 to TRBJ2-7, with 14 positions matching TRBD2. Germline loops: CDR1 SQVTM, CDR2 ANQGSEA. This CDR3 region has 17 residues. Trimming at V came to 6 bases and at J to 1 base, leaving 11 bases not matched to a gene. This chain's CDR3 is CSVGGTSGSLSSYEQYF. The DNA for the CDR3 is TGCAGCGTGGGCGGGACTAGCGGGAGTCTCTCTTCCTACGAGCAGTACTTC.

V usage is TRBV30 and J usage is TRBJ2-3, with D perhaps TRBD2 (5 bases). V gave up 0 bases and J gave up 6 bases, with 16 bases separating them. The CDR3 totals 15 residues. Germline V CDR1 and CDR2: GTSNPN, SVGIG (reference sequence). The CDR3, as DNA: TGTGCCTGGAGTGTAATAACGGGGAAGACGGATACGCAGTATTTT. Its protein product is CAWSVITGKTDTQYF.

The chain couples TRBV2 to TRBJ1-3, with D possibly TRBD1 on 6 matching bases. The CDR3 has 15 amino acids. V was cut by 6 bases and J by 1 base, with 13 bases left in between. Germline CDR1 and CDR2: SNHLY and FYNNEI. The DNA for the CDR3 is TGTGCCAGCAGGGGCAGGGGTGGGTCTGGAAACACCATATATTTT. This codes for CASRGRGGSGNTIYF.

This clone appeared a single time. The rearrangement links TRBV6-5 to TRBJ1-2, with 7 bases that match TRBD1. CDR3 size: 14 residues. Unmatched junction bases numbered 10, after V lost 6 bases and J lost 6 bases. Germline lookup yields CDR1 MNHEY and CDR2 SVGAGI. This CDR3 is CASSQGVVGNGYTF. The DNA of the CDR3 is TGTGCCAGCAGCCAGGGGGTGGTCGGGAATGGCTACACCTTC.

The chain uses TRBV6-4 and TRBJ2-2, with 9 positions matching TRBD1. V lost 0 bases, J lost 7 bases, and 6 bases stayed unmatched. CDR1 and CDR2 (germline): MRHNA, SNTAGT. The CDR3 runs 16 residues. CDR3 DNA: TGTGCCAGCAGTGACTCACCGGGACAGGGAGGCGGGGAGCTGTTTTTT. This gives the protein CASSDSPGQGGGELFF.

The chain links TRBV15 to TRBJ2-2; no clear D. The germline gives CDR1 LNHNV, CDR2 YYDKDF (reference sequence). Trimming took off 9 bases at V and 1 base at J, with 12 bases between the two ends. This CDR3 is 14 amino acids long. The CDR3 DNA reads TGTGCCACGTCAGCCAGACTGAACACCGGGGAGCTGTTTTTT. This translates into CATSARLNTGELFF.

The chain links TRBV6-5 to TRBJ1-1; D unresolved. The CDR3 runs 13 residues. Trimming pared 0 bases from V and 6 bases from J, leaving 8 bases between. Per the germline V gene, CDR1 is MNHEY and CDR2 is SVGAGI. CDR3 coding DNA: TGTGCCAGCAGTTACTCGATCGGTTCTGAAGCTTTCTTT. This sequence encodes CASSYSIGSEAFF.

The V call is TRBV28, the J call TRBJ2-1, with 14 bases that match TRBD2. CDR1 is MDHEN and CDR2 is SYDVKM in the germline V gene. The V gene end was trimmed by 0 bases and the J gene end by 15 bases; junction bases not matched to a gene: 10. The CDR3 is 16 residues long. The CDR3 here is CASSLWTSGGALYWFF. The CDR3 bases are TGTGCCAGCAGTTTATGGACTAGCGGGGGGGCCCTATATTGGTTCTTC.

A remark on this clone: One junction end does not reproduce the germline sequence, and a read error may be involved. The chain recombines TRBV7-7 with TRBJ2-3; 9 bases align to TRBD1. The CDR3 has 15 residues. CDR1 is SSHAT and CDR2 is FNYEAQ in the germline V gene (reference sequence). CDR3 DNA: TGTGCTAGCAGCTTAGGACAGGGGATAACAGATACGCAGTATTTT. Residues: CASSLGQGITDTQYF.